Here is one TCR beta chain with its context. This specimen belongs to a study of control samples from healthy donors and cancer patients. Germline V gene lookup returns CDR1 MRHNA and CDR2 SNTAGT. The CDR3 extends over 14 amino acids. Trimming stripped 4 bases from V and 4 bases from J, with 11 bases between. The table came from immunoSEQ multiplex PCR; TCRdb's copy has only in-frame clones and leaves some out. The sample yields around 170,000 clones, 90% seen once. The sequencing input was blood. The V and J genes are TRBV6-4 and TRBJ2-1; D is ambiguous. This TCR was recovered from a woman in her fifties or sixties in good health. The CDR3 nucleotides are TGTGCCAGCAGTGTGGACCCCTCATACAATGAGCAGTTCTTC. It codes for CASSVDPSYNEQFF.